The 16 T cell receptor beta chains given below trace back to one sample, sequenced in a study of T-cell reconstitution after alpha-beta-depleted transplantation in children. Unique molecular identifiers featured in how the TCRbeta library was prepared. TCRdb re-called the PCR reads with MiXCR, one entry per CDR3 protein. Here the sample spans hundreds of thousands of distinct CDR3 sequences, around 15% being singletons. The input for sequencing was PBMCs, mostly from graft donor cells, taken 360 days after TCRalphabeta/CD19-depleted stem cell transplant. The receptor set was obtained from a male patient between 2 and 10 years old who had a stem cell transplant for acute lymphoblastic leukemia, so the T cells may come from the graft donor.

This chain joins TRBV28 and TRBJ2-7; tentatively, D is TRBD1 (5 bases). The V end was cut by 3 bases, the J end by 2 bases, with 14 bases between. Germline V gene lookup returns CDR1 MDHEN and CDR2 SYDVKM. The CDR3 consists of 15 residues. The CDR3 here is CASSFTGRATYEQYF. The DNA of the CDR3 is TGTGCCAGCAGTTTTACGGGCAGGGCGACCTACGAGCAGTACTTC.

The chain recombines TRBV10-3 with TRBJ2-7; TRBD2 might be the D (6 bases). The CDR3 runs to 16 residues. V lost 0 bases and J 0 bases, leaving 12 bases between the germline ends. CDR1 and CDR2 from the germline V gene are ENHRY and SYGVKD. The CDR3 coding sequence is TGTGCCATCAGTGAGTCAGACGGGGGATCCTCCTACGAGCAGTACTTC. The encoded protein is CAISESDGGSSYEQYF.

This clonotype was recorded a few times. The V call is TRBV7-6, the J call TRBJ2-1; 8 bases line up with TRBD2. This CDR3 is built from 16 residues. Germline loops: CDR1 SGHVS, CDR2 FNYEAQ. Losses at the gene ends were 1 base for V and 4 bases for J; bases not matched to a gene: 6. This CDR3 is CASSLGASGLYNEQFF. CDR3 coding DNA: TGTGCCAGCAGCTTAGGAGCTAGCGGGCTATACAATGAGCAGTTCTTC.

The V call is TRBV6-5, the J call TRBJ2-2; D may be TRBD1 or TRBD2 (6 bases each). Germline V gives CDR1 MNHEY, CDR2 SVGAGI. Between the trimmed V and J ends, which lost 2 bases and 7 bases, there was a span of 8 bases. There are 13 residues in the CDR3. The CDR3 is CASSYRGHGELFF. Here the CDR3 DNA reads TGTGCCAGCAGTTACCGGGGGCACGGGGAGCTGTTTTTT.

This clonotype was detected a few times. The chain joins TRBV4-1 to TRBJ2-1; D is unclear. CDR1 and CDR2 (germline): MGHRA, YSYEKL. There are 13 residues in the CDR3. The germline V and J ends were trimmed by 0 bases and 4 bases, with 4 bases remaining between them. The CDR3, as DNA: TGCGCCAGCAGCCAAGAACTGTACAATGAGCAGTTCTTC. Residues: CASSQELYNEQFF.

The chain recombines TRBV28 with TRBJ1-2; no reliable D call. The CDR3 spans 15 residues. Germline values: CDR1 MDHEN, CDR2 SYDVKM. V was clipped by 2 bases and J by 0 bases, with 10 bases between them. CDR3 in amino acids: CASSLLAGPNYGYTF. In DNA form, the CDR3 reads TGTGCCAGCAGTTTACTGGCAGGTCCTAACTATGGCTACACCTTC.

The chain recombines TRBV7-9 with TRBJ2-7, with D uncertain. The V gene's germline CDR1 is SEHNR and CDR2 FQNEAQ (reference sequence). This CDR3 region has 13 residues. V was pared by 5 bases and J by 2 bases, with 10 bases between. CDR3 coding DNA: TGTGCCAGCAGCCGAAGTAGGACCTACGAGCAGTACTTC. This gives the protein CASSRSRTYEQYF.

This sequence joins TRBV4-3 and TRBJ1-3, with TRBD1 matching 11 bases. The CDR3 is 15 residues long. Germline assignment: CDR1 LGHNA and CDR2 YSLEER. The V and J ends lost 4 bases and 9 bases, in that order; junction bases with no gene match: 8. The CDR3 here is CASSRNRDRGSTIYF. In DNA, the CDR3 is TGCGCCAGCAGCCGGAACCGGGACAGGGGGAGCACCATATATTTT.

The V gene is TRBV9, the J gene TRBJ2-2; D gene uncertain. The CDR3 contains 15 residues. Germline V lookup: CDR1 SGDLS, CDR2 YYNGEE. Trimming stripped 0 bases from V and 5 bases from J, with 11 bases between. Here the CDR3 reads CASSVASVLTGELFF. CDR3 in DNA: TGTGCCAGCAGCGTAGCTTCAGTCTTAACCGGGGAGCTGTTTTTT.

The rearrangement uses TRBV4-1 and TRBJ1-1, with D unresolved. Germline assignment: CDR1 MGHRA and CDR2 YSYEKL. This CDR3 comprises 17 residues. V lost 0 bases to trimming and J lost 0 bases, with 14 bases between them. DNA for the CDR3: TGCGCCAGCAGCCAAGAATCTTTCGAAGGCTTGAACACTGAAGCTTTCTTT. Translation: CASSQESFEGLNTEAFF.

The chain uses TRBV4-1 and TRBJ1-6; unclear D gene. This CDR3 is 12 amino acids long. The V gene lost 5 bases and the J gene lost 9 bases, with 8 bases spanning the gap. Germline V gene lookup returns CDR1 MGHRA and CDR2 YSYEKL. The DNA of the CDR3 is TGCGCCAGCAGCGCCATTGGTTCACCCCTCCACTTT. Residues: CASSAIGSPLHF.

The sample holds many counts of this clonotype. This chain uses TRBV7-9 with TRBJ2-5; D call uncertain. Trimming cost V 3 bases and J 1 base, with 9 bases left between them. Germline V gives CDR1 SEHNR, CDR2 FQNEAQ (reference sequence). This CDR3 comprises 14 residues. The DNA for the CDR3 is TGTGCCAGCAGCTTCCGGCAGCCCCAAGAGACCCAGTACTTC. It encodes CASSFRQPQETQYF.

The rearrangement links TRBV4-1 to TRBJ1-4; 10 bases match TRBD1. The CDR3 has 14 residues. Trimming took 4 bases from V and 13 from J; bases not matched to a gene: 9. Germline CDR1 reads MGHRA; CDR2 reads YSYEKL. CDR3 residues: CASSRPGTGVGLFF. The DNA for the CDR3 is TGCGCCAGCAGCCGCCCCGGGACAGGGGTCGGACTGTTTTTT.

This clonotype has a single count. CDR3 DNA: TGTGCCAGCAGCTTTTTAGGAGACAGGACCTACGAGCAGTACTTC. Translating gives CASSFLGDRTYEQYF. The V and J genes are TRBV7-2 and TRBJ2-7; maybe TRBD1 (6 bases). The CDR3 totals 15 residues. Deletions cut 3 bases from V and 2 bases from J, with 14 bases between. Germline V lookup: CDR1 SGHTA, CDR2 FQGNSA. Full variable domain (missing parts from reference TRBV7-2 and TRBJ2-7): GAGVSQSPSNKVTEKGKDVELRCDPISGHTALYWYRQSLGQGLEFLIYFQGNSAPDKSGLPSDRFSAERTGGSVSTLTIQRTQQEDSAVYLCASSFLGDRTYEQYFGPGTRLTVT.

This clonotype was counted between two and nine times. The chain couples TRBV4-1 to TRBJ2-7; 8 positions agree with TRBD2. Germline V gene lookup returns CDR1 MGHRA and CDR2 YSYEKL. The CDR3 totals 16 residues. The trim removed 4 bases at V and 2 bases at J, leaving 10 bases unmatched. The CDR3: CASSPQLAEGTYEQYF. CDR3 nucleotides: TGCGCCAGCAGCCCACAACTAGCGGAAGGGACCTACGAGCAGTACTTC.

A few counts support this clonotype. The chain recombines TRBV7-9 with TRBJ2-2; D not resolved. CDR3 length: 14 residues. The V gene lost 0 bases and the J gene lost 6 bases, with 8 bases spanning the gap. Germline loops: CDR1 SEHNR, CDR2 FQNEAQ (reference sequence). This CDR3 reads CASSLARNAGELFF. Written as DNA, the CDR3 is TGTGCCAGCAGCTTAGCACGGAATGCCGGGGAGCTGTTTTTT.